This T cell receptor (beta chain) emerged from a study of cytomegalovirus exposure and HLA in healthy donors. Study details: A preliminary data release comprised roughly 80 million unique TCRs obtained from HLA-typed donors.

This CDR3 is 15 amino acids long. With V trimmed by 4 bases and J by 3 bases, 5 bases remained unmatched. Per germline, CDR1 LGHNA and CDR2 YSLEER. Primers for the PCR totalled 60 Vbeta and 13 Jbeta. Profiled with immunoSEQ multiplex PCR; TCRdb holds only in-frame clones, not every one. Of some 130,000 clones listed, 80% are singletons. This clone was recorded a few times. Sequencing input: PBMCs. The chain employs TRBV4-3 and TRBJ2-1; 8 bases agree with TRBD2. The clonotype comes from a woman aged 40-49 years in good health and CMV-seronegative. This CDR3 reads CASSLGLEVYNEQFF. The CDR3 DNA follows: TGCGCCAGCAGCCTGGGACTAGAAGTCTACAATGAGCAGTTCTTC.